This T cell receptor (beta chain) was recorded in a study of blood T cell repertoires in COVID-19. Measured with immunoSEQ multiplex PCR; TCRdb has only the in-frame clones, and not every one. The sample has over 200,000 clones, 80% to 90% seen once. The table lists this clone with a few counts. The CDR3 has 15 amino acids. V lost 1 base and J lost 4; bases outside the gene matches: 2. Germline V gene sequence: CDR1 SGHRS, CDR2 YFSETQ. The chain has TRBV5-1 and TRBJ1-4; TRBD1 matches 9 bases. Sequencing was performed on peripheral blood. The source is a man aged 25 to 40 with COVID-19, enrolled during active disease. The CDR3 loop is CASSLWTGVNEKLFF. Written as DNA, the CDR3 is TGCGCCAGCAGCTTGTGGACAGGGGTTAATGAAAAACTGTTTTTT.